This is a list of T cell receptor beta chains from one sample in a study of blood T cell repertoires in COVID-19. Only in-frame clones appear in the TCRdb table, and some are missing; sequencing was by immunoSEQ multiplex PCR. The data contain just over 250,000 clones, approximately 91% of them singletons. Sequencing input: peripheral blood. The receptor set was obtained from a person under 35 with COVID-19, enrolled during active disease. Both conserved end residues are part of each CDR3. Fields, in order: D gene, clone size, V gene, J gene, CDR3 DNA, CDR3 protein. D genes are given only for firm matches. For some rows the clone size is stated as once, few or many, or as a class when expanded; others skip it.

>.|once|TRBV6-5|TRBJ2-7
TGTGCCAGCAGTTACGATCGGGGAAGGGTCTACGAGCAGTACTTC
CASSYDRGRVYEQYF
>TRBD1|.|TRBV5-1|TRBJ2-5
TGCGCCAGCAGCTTGGCGGGACAGGCGCTTAAGGAGACCCAGTACTTC
CASSLAGQALKETQYF
>.|.|TRBV2|TRBJ1-1
TGTGCCAGCAGTGTCAATCTGAACACTGAAGCTTTCTTT
CASSVNLNTEAFF
>TRBD1|.|TRBV6-5|TRBJ2-7
TGTGCCAGCAGCAAGCCGGGACAGTACTACGAGCAGTACTTC
CASSKPGQYYEQYF
>TRBD2|.|TRBV7-6|TRBJ2-1
TGTGCCAGCAGCCCCCTAGCGGGAGCCCTCAATGAGCAGTTCTTC
CASSPLAGALNEQFF
>TRBD2|.|TRBV20-1|TRBJ2-7
TGCAGTGCTAGTCCCATTACTAGCGGGAACCTCCTAGGGGTCGAGCAGTACTTC
CSASPITSGNLLGVEQYF
>.|.|TRBV6-5|TRBJ2-7
TGTGCCAGCAGTCCCCAGGGAGGCGACTCCTACGAGCAGTACTTC
CASSPQGGDSYEQYF
>TRBD2|.|TRBV23-1|TRBJ2-1
TGCGCCAGCAGTCAATCGAGAGGGGCTGCGGGAGGGCCGGGGGAGCAGTTCTTC
CASSQSRGAAGGPGEQFF
>TRBD1|.|TRBV7-9|TRBJ1-1
TGTGCCAGCAGCTTCCGACAGGGTTCGTACACTGAAGCTTTCTTT
CASSFRQGSYTEAFF
>TRBD1|.|TRBV2|TRBJ1-4
TGTGCCAGCAGTGAAGGGACAGGGGGCGAAAAACTGTTTTTT
CASSEGTGGEKLFF
>TRBD1|.|TRBV30|TRBJ1-2
TGTGCCTGGAGTCCCGGGACAGGATTGTACTTTAACTATGGCTACACCTTC
CAWSPGTGLYFNYGYTF
>TRBD1|.|TRBV5-5|TRBJ1-1
TGTGCCAGCAGCTCCGGGACAGGGGGAACTGAAGCTTTCTTT
CASSSGTGGTEAFF
>.|.|TRBV11-2|TRBJ2-2
TGTGCCAGCAGCGTAATGAACACCGGGGAGCTGTTTTTT
CASSVMNTGELFF
>.|.|TRBV6-2/TRBV6-3|TRBJ1-1
TGTGCCAGCAGACCTCCGGGACTAGGGAACACTGAAGCTTTCTTT
CASRPPGLGNTEAFF
>TRBD1|.|TRBV30|TRBJ1-6
TGTGCCTGGAGTGTAGGACAGGGAGGGTCACCCCTCCACTTT
CAWSVGQGGSPLHF
>.|.|TRBV5-1|TRBJ1-2
TGCGCCAGCAGGGAGACAGGCTATGGCTACACCTTC
CASRETGYGYTF
>.|.|TRBV15|TRBJ1-5
TGTGCCACCAGCAGAGCGACACAGGGAGATAGCAATCAGCCCCAGCATTTT
CATSRATQGDSNQPQHF
>.|few|TRBV29-1|TRBJ1-5
TGCAGCGTTGAAACGGGGGGCGGTCAGCCCCAGCATTTT
CSVETGGGQPQHF
>TRBD2|.|TRBV7-2|TRBJ2-3
TGTGCCAGCAGCTTAAGCCTAGCGGCAGATACGCAGTATTTT
CASSLSLAADTQYF
>.|.|TRBV11-2|TRBJ2-7
TGTGCCAGCAGCTCCCCTTACGAGCAGTACTTC
CASSSPYEQYF
>.|once|TRBV25-1|TRBJ2-7
TGTGCCAGCAGCCACCCGGGACATGCCTACGAGCAGTACTTC
CASSHPGHAYEQYF
>.|.|TRBV29-1|TRBJ2-3
TGCAGCGTTGAATGGGAGCCAGATACGCAGTATTTT
CSVEWEPDTQYF
>.|.|TRBV6-1|TRBJ1-5
TGTGCCAGCAGTGAGGCCCCCCGCCAAGGCATGAGGCGCAATCAGCCCCAGCATTTT
CASSEAPRQGMRRNQPQHF
>.|.|TRBV9|TRBJ1-2
TGTGCCAGCAGCGCCGCCGCGGGCGGCTACACCTTC
CASSAAAGGYTF
>TRBD1|.|TRBV9|TRBJ1-3
TGTGCCAGCAGCCCTCATTCGGGACAGGGGGACTCTGGAAACACCATATATTTT
CASSPHSGQGDSGNTIYF
>.|.|TRBV27|TRBJ1-1
TGTGCCAGCAGTTTAGGGGGGGGTGGGATCACTGAAGCTTTCTTT
CASSLGGGGITEAFF
>TRBD2|.|TRBV6-6|TRBJ2-1
TGTGCCAGCAGTATCCGGGACTATCCCCTTGGTGAGCAGTTCTTC
CASSIRDYPLGEQFF
>.|.|TRBV4-1|TRBJ1-2
TGCGCCAGCAGCCAAGTCACAGTAAACTATGGCTACACCTTC
CASSQVTVNYGYTF
>.|.|TRBV5-6|TRBJ2-1
TGTGCCAGCAGCTTGGGGGCAGCCTCCTACAATGAGCAGTTCTTC
CASSLGAASYNEQFF
>.|.|TRBV21-1|TRBJ1-3
TGTGCCAGCAGCAGGGCCGCCCCTGGAAACACCATATATTTT
CASSRAAPGNTIYF
>TRBD2|.|TRBV19|TRBJ2-7
TGTGCCAGTACCTGGACTAGCGAACACGAGCAGTACTTC
CASTWTSEHEQYF
>.|.|TRBV6-5|TRBJ2-5
TGTGCCAGCAGGGGGCAGCAAGAGACCCAGTACTTC
CASRGQQETQYF
>.|.|TRBV24-1|TRBJ2-3
TGTGCCACCAGTGACGTGGGACTGACAGATACGCAGTATTTT
CATSDVGLTDTQYF
>.|.|TRBV19|TRBJ2-7
TGTGCCAGTAGTATCGGTACCAACGAGCAGTACTTC
CASSIGTNEQYF
>.|.|TRBV27|TRBJ1-2
TGTGCCAGCAGTTCTCAGGACAGCTTTAACTATGGCTACACCTTC
CASSSQDSFNYGYTF
>.|.|TRBV5-6|TRBJ2-4
TGTGCCAGCAGCTTGGGACACGAAAACATTCAGTACTTC
CASSLGHENIQYF